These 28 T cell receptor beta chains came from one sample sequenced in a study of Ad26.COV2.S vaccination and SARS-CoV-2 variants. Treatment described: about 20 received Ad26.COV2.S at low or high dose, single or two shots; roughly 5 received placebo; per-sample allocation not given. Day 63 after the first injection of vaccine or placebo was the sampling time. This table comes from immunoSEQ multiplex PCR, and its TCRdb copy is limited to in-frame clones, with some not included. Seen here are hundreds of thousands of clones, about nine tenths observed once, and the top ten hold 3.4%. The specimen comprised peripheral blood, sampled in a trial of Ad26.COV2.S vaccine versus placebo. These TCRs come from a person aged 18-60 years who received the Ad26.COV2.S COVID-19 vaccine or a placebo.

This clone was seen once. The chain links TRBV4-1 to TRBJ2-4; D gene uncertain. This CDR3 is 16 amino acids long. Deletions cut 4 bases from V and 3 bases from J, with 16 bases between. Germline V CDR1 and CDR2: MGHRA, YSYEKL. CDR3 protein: CASSPRFQSGKNIQYF. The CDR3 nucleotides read TGCGCCAGCAGCCCGCGATTTCAGTCGGGCAAAAACATTCAGTACTTC.

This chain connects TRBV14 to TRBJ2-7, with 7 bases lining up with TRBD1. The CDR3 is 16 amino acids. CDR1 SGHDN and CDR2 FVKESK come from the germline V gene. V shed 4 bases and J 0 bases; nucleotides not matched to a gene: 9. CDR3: CASSPEGALGSYEQYF. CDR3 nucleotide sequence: TGTGCCAGCAGCCCCGAGGGGGCTCTGGGCTCCTACGAGCAGTACTTC.

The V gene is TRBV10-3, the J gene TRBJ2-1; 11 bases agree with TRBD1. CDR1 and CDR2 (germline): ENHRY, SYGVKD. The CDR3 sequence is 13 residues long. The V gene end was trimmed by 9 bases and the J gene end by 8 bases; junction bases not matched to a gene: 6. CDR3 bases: TGTGCCATTGGACAGGGGGCGTTCGATGAGCAGTTCTTC. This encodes CAIGQGAFDEQFF.

The CDR3 sequence is CASSLVPQETQYF. As DNA, the CDR3 is TGTGCCAGCAGCTTAGTCCCTCAAGAGACCCAGTACTTC. The chain joins TRBV11-3 to TRBJ2-5, with unresolved D. The V gene lost 1 base and the J gene lost 2 bases, with 5 bases spanning the gap. Germline CDR1 and CDR2: SGHNT and YENEEA. The CDR3 runs to 13 residues.

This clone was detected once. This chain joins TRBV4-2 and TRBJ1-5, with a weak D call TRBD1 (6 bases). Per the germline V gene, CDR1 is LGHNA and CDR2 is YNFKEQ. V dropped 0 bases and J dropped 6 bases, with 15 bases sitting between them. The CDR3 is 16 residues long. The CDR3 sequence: CASSQDAGGGSQPQHF. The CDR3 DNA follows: TGTGCCAGCAGCCAAGACGCAGGAGGGGGTAGTCAGCCCCAGCATTTT.

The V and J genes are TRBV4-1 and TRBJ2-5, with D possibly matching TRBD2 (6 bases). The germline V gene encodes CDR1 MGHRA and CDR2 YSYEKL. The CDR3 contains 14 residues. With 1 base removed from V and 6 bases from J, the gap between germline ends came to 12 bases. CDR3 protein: CASSQVLAGQTQYF. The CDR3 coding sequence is TGCGCCAGCAGCCAAGTTCTGGCGGGACAGACCCAGTACTTC.

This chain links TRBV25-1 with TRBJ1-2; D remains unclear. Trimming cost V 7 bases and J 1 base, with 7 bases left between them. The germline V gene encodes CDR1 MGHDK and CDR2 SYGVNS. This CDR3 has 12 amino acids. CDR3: CASTSGNYGYTF. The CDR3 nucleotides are TGTGCCAGCACATCCGGTAACTATGGCTACACCTTC.

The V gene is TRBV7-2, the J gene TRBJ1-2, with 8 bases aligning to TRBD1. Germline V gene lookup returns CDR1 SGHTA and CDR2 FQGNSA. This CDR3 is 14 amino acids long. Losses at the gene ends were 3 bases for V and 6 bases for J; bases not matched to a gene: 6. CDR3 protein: CASSFGQGTDGYTF. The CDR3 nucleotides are TGTGCCAGCAGCTTCGGACAGGGAACTGATGGCTACACCTTC.

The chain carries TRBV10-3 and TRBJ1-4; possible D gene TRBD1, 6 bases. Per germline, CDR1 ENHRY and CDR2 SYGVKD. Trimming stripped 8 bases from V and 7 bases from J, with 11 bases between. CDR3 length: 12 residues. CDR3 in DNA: TGTGCCATCGGGGGGGCGGGTGAAAAACTGTTTTTT. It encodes CAIGGAGEKLFF.

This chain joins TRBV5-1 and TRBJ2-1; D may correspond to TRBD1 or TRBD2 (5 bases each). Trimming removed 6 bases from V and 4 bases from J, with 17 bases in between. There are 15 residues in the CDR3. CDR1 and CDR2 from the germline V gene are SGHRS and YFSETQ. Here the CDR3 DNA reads TGCGCCAGCATGGGAAATGAGGGACCATACAATGAGCAGTTCTTC. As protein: CASMGNEGPYNEQFF.

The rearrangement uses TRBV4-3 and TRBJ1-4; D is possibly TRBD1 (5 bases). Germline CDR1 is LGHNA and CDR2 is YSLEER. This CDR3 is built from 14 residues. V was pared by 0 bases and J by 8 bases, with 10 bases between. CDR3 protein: CASSQEGQGEKLFF. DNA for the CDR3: TGCGCCAGCAGCCAAGAGGGGCAAGGGGAAAAACTGTTTTTT.

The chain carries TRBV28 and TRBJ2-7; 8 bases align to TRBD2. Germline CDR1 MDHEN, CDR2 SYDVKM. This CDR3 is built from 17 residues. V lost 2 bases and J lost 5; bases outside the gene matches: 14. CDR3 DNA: TGTGCCAGCAGTTTACCTCGCTCCGGGACTAGTATGAACGAGCAGTACTTC. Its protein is CASSLPRSGTSMNEQYF. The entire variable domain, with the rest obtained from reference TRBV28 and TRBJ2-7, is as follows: DVKVTQSSRYLVKRTGEKVFLECVQDMDHENMFWYRQDPGLGLRLIYFSYDVKMKEKGDIPEGYSVSREKKERFSLILESASTNQTSMYLCASSLPRSGTSMNEQYFGPGTRLTVT.

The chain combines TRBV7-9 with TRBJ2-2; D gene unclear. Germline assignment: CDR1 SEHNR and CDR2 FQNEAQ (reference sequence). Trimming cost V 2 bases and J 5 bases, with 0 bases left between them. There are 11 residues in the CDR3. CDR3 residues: CASSLTGELFF. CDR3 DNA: TGTGCCAGCAGCTTAACCGGGGAGCTGTTTTTT.

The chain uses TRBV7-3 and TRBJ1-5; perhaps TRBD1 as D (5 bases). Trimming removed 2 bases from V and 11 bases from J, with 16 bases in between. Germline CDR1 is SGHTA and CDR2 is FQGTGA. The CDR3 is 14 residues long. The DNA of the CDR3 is TGTGCCAGCAGCTTAGGGACGGCTCATATCGCCCAGCATTTT. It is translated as CASSLGTAHIAQHF.

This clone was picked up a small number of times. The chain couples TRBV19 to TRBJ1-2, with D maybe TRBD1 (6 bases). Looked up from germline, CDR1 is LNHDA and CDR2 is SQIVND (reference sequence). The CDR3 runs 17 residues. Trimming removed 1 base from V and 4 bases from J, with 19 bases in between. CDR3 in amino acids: CASSIVGGTTGIYGYTF. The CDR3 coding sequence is TGTGCCAGTAGTATAGTAGGGGGAACCACCGGCATCTATGGCTACACCTTC.

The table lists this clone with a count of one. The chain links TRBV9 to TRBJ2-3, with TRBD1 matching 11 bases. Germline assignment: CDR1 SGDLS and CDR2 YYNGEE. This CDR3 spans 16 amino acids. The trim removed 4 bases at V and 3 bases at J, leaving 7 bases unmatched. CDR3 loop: CASSLWTGGRTDTQYF. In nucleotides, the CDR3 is TGTGCCAGCAGCCTGTGGACAGGGGGCAGGACAGATACGCAGTATTTT.

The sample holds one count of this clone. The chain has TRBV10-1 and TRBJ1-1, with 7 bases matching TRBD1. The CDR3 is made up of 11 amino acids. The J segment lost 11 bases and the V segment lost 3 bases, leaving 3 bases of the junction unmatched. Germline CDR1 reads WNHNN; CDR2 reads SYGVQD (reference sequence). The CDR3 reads CASSEGGWAFF. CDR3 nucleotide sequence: TGCGCCAGCAGTGAAGGGGGCTGGGCTTTCTTT.

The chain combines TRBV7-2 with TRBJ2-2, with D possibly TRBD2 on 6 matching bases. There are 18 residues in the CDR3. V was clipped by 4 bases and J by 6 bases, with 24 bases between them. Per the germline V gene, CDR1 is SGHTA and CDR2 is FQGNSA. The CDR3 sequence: CASSYGTGREGRSGELFF. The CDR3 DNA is TGTGCCAGCAGCTACGGGACTGGGCGGGAAGGCCGCTCCGGGGAGCTGTTTTTT.

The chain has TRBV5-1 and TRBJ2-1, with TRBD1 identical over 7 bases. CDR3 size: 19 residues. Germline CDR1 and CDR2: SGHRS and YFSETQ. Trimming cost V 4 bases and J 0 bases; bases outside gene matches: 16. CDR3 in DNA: TGCGCCAGCAGCCCCCGAGGGGGACAGTTAGATCGCTCCTACAATGAGCAGTTCTTC. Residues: CASSPRGGQLDRSYNEQFF.

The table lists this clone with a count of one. CDR3 coding DNA: TGTGCCTGGAGTTATAGCGGAGAGACCCAGTACTTC. As protein: CAWSYSGETQYF. The genes are TRBV30 and TRBJ2-5; tentatively, D is TRBD2 (6 bases). V was trimmed by 2 bases and J by 4 bases, leaving 8 bases between them. The CDR3 runs 12 residues. The germline CDR1 and CDR2 sequences are GTSNPN and SVGIG (reference sequence).

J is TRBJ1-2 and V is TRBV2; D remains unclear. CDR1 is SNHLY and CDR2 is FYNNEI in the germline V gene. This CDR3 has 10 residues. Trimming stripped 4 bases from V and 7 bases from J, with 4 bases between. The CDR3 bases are TGTGCCAGCAGTGGGTCTGGCTACACCTTC. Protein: CASSGSGYTF.

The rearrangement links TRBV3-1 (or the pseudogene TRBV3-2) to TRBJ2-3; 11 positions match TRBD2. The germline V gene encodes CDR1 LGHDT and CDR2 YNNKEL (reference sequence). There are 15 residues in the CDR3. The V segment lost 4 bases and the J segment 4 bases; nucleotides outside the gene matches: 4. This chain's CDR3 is CASSPSLAGADTQYF. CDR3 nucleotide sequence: TGTGCCAGCAGCCCCTCACTAGCGGGGGCAGATACGCAGTATTTT.

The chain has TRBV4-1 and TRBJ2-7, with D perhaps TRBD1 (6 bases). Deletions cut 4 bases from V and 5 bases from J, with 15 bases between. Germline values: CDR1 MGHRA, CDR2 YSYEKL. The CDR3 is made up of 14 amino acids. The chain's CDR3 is CASSLQTGFDEQYF. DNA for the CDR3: TGCGCCAGCAGCCTTCAGACAGGCTTCGACGAGCAGTACTTC.

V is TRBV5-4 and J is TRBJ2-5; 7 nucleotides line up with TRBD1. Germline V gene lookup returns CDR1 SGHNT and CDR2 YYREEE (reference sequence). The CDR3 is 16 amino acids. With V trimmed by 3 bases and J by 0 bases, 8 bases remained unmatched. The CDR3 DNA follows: TGTGCCAGCAGCTCCCTCGACAGGGTGTACCAAGAGACCCAGTACTTC. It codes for CASSSLDRVYQETQYF.

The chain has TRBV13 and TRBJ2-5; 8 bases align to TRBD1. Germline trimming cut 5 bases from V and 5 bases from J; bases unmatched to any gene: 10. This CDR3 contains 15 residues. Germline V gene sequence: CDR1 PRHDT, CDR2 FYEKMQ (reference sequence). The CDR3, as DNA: TGTGCCAGCAGCCACGGACAGGGTGGAGTGGAGACCCAGTACTTC. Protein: CASSHGQGGVETQYF.

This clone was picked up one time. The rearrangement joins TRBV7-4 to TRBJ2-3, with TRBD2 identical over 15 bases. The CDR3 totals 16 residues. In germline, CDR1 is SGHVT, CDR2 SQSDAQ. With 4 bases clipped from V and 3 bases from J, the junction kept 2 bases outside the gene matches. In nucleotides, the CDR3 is TGTGCCAGCAGCTGCGGACTAGCGGGGGGGACAGATACGCAGTATTTT. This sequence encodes CASSCGLAGGTDTQYF.

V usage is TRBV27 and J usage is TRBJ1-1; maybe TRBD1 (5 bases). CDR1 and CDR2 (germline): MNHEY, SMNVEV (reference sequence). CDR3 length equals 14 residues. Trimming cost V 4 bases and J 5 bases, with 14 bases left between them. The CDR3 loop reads CASSSHQGWTEAFF. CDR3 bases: TGTGCCAGCAGTTCCCACCAGGGTTGGACTGAAGCTTTCTTT.

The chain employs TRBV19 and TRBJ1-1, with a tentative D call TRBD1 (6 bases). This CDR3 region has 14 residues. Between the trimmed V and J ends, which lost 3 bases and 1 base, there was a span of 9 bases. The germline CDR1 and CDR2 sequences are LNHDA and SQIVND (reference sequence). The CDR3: CASSIFRGNTEAFF. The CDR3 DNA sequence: TGTGCCAGTAGTATTTTCAGGGGGAACACTGAAGCTTTCTTT.